This entry concerns a single T cell receptor beta chain. Its antigen is not identified. These data belong to a study of cytomegalovirus exposure and HLA in healthy donors. Study-wide context: The same platform was used for the 130 or so validation repertoires as for the approximately 610 first-cohort repertoires, as reported in a later analysis.

The donors belonged to the roughly 110-subject validation cohort, separate from the roughly 700-subject first cohort. Points from the study as a whole: As confirmed in vitro, a few CMV-associated chains were specific for CMV antigens. The study listed roughly 160 cytomegalovirus-associated TCR beta chains.

This CDR3 is 19 amino acids long. With V trimmed by 1 base and J by 6 bases, 10 bases remained unmatched. Germline lookup yields CDR1 SGHVS and CDR2 FNYEAQ. The method was immunoSEQ multiplex PCR; TCRdb's version includes in-frame clones alone and lacks a portion of them. The sample lists around 150,000 clones, 65% to 90% seen once, with 2% to 2.5% in the top ten. Source material: PBMCs. The sequence came from a woman in her late teens or twenties in good health and CMV-seronegative. This chain uses TRBV7-6 with TRBJ2-1; TRBD2 agrees at 15 bases. Written as DNA, the CDR3 is TGTGCCAGCAGCTTAGTCGGGCAGGGACTAGCGGGAGGTGGCAATGAGCAGTTCTTC. It specifies CASSLVGQGLAGGGNEQFF.